The 8 T cell receptor beta chains in this list originate from one sample, sequenced in a study of cytomegalovirus exposure and HLA in healthy donors. The PCR ran on 60 Vbeta and 13 Jbeta primers. Clones were sequenced by immunoSEQ multiplex PCR, and TCRdb holds only the in-frame ones, with some missing. Among around 80,000 clones listed, about 79% were seen once. The material sequenced was PBMCs. All receptors come from a man aged 35 to 55 in good health and CMV-seronegative.

The gene calls are TRBV5-1 and TRBJ1-5; D possibly corresponds to TRBD1 (6 bases). The CDR3 sequence is 15 residues long. In germline, CDR1 is SGHRS, CDR2 YFSETQ. The V end lost 0 bases, the J end lost 4 bases, and 11 bases lay between the germline ends. This CDR3 is CASSLGGTTNQPQHF. CDR3 DNA sequence: TGCGCCAGCAGCTTGGGGGGGACAACGAATCAGCCCCAGCATTTT.

This clone was seen a handful of times. V is TRBV6-5 and J is TRBJ1-5; TRBD1 aligns across 7 bases. The germline V gene has CDR1 MNHEY and CDR2 SVGAGI. V lost 6 bases and J lost 5; bases outside the gene matches: 1. This CDR3 is 12 amino acids long. CDR3 protein: CASSDRDQPQHF. The DNA of the CDR3 is TGTGCCAGCAGCGACAGGGATCAGCCCCAGCATTTT.

The chain links TRBV7-8 to TRBJ2-4, with a possible D match to TRBD2 (6 bases). Germline V CDR1 and CDR2: SGHVS, FQNEAQ. The CDR3 totals 13 residues. V lost 3 bases, J lost 6 bases, and 9 bases lay in between. The CDR3: CASSLGGVNIQYF. The CDR3 nucleotides are TGTGCCAGCAGCTTGGGCGGGGTAAACATTCAGTACTTC.

V usage is TRBV5-1 and J usage is TRBJ2-3, with TRBD2 matching over 11 bases. The CDR3 runs to 16 residues. In germline, CDR1 is SGHRS, CDR2 YFSETQ. Trimming removed 4 bases from V and 4 bases from J; junction bases left unmatched: 8. The CDR3 loop reads CASSALAGGQSDTQYF. The CDR3 coding sequence is TGCGCCAGCAGCGCCTTAGCGGGAGGGCAGTCAGATACGCAGTATTTT.

The chain couples TRBV2 to TRBJ2-2, with D maybe TRBD2 (6 bases). The V gene's germline CDR1 is SNHLY and CDR2 FYNNEI. The CDR3 is 15 residues long. The CDR3 nucleotides read TGTGTTACTCGGAGGGGCAGTCCGAACACCGGGGAGCTGTTTTTT. Amino acid sequence: CVTRRGSPNTGELFF.

V gene TRBV19 combines with J gene TRBJ2-7; the match to TRBD1 covers 8 bases. The CDR3 runs 15 residues. CDR1 is LNHDA, CDR2 SQIVND, per germline (reference sequence). The V and J ends lost 4 bases and 6 bases, in that order; junction bases with no gene match: 11. In nucleotides, the CDR3 is TGTGCCAGTAGTAAAAAGCGGACAGGGTCTTCCGAGCAGTACTTC. Its protein is CASSKKRTGSSEQYF.

For the CDR3, the DNA is TGTGCCAGCAGCCCGGGACACTCGAACACTGAAGCTTTCTTT. Translated, it gives CASSPGHSNTEAFF. The gene calls are TRBV7-3 and TRBJ1-1, with D possibly being TRBD1 (6 bases). Germline V CDR1 and CDR2: SGHTA, FQGTGA. Trimming cost V 5 bases and J 1 base, with 11 bases left between them. This CDR3 has 14 residues.

CDR3 nucleotides: TGTGCCAGCTCACCAAACACTAGGAATACGGAGGGCGAGCAGTACTTC. It encodes CASSPNTRNTEGEQYF. The V and J genes are TRBV18 and TRBJ2-7, with D possibly matching TRBD2 (6 bases). The CDR3 has 16 residues. V lost 2 bases to trimming and J lost 6 bases, with 20 bases between them. Germline CDR1 KGHSH, CDR2 LQKENI.